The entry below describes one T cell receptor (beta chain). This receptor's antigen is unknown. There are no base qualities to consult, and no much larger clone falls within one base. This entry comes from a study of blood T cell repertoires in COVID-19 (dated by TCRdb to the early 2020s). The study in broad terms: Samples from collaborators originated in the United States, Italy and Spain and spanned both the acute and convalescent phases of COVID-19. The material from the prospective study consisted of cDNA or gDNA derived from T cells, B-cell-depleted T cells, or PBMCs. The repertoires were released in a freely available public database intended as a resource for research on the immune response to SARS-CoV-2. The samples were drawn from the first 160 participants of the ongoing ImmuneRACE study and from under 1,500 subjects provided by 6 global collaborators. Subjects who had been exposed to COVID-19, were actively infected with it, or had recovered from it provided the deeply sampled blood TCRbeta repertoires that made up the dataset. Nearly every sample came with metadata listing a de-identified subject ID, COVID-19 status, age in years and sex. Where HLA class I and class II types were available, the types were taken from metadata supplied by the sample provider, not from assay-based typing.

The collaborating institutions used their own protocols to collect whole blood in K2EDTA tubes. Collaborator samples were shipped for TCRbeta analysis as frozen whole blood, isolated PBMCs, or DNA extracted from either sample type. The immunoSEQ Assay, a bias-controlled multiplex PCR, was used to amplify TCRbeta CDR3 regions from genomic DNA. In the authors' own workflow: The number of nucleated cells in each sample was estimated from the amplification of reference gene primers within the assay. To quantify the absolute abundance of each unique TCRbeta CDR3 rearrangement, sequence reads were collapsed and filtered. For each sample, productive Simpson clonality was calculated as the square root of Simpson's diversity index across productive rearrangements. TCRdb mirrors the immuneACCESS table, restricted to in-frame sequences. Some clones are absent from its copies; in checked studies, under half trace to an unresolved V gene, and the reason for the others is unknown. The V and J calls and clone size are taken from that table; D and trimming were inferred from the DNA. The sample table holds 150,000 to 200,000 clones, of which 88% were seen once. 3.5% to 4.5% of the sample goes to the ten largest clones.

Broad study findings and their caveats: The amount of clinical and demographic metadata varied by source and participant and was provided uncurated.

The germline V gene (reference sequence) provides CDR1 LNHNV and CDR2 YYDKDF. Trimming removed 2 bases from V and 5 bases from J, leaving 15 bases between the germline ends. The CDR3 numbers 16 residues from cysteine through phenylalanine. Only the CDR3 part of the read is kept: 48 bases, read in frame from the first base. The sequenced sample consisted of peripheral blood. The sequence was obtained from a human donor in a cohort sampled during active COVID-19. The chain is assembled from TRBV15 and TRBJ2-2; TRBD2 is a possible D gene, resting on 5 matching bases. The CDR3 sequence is CATSRITGSFTGELFF. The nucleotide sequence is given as TGTGCCACCAGCAGAATAACGGGGAGCTTTACCGGGGAGCTGTTTTTT.